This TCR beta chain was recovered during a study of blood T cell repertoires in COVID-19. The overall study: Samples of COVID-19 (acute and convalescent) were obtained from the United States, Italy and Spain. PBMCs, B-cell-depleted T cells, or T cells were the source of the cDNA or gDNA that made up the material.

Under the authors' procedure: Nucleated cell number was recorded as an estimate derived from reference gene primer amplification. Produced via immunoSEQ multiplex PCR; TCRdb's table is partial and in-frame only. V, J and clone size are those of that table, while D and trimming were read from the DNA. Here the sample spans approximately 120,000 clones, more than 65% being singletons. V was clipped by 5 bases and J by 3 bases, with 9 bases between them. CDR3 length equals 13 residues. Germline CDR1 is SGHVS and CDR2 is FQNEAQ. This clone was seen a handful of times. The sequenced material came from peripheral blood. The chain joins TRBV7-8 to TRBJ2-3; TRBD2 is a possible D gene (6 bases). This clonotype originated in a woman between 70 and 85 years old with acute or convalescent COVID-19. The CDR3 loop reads CASSPGTTDTQYF. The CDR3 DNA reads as TGTGCCAGCAGCCCCGGGACTACAGATACGCAGTATTTT.